The TCR beta chain under discussion was sequenced for a study of shared clonotypes between healthy human individuals. Comments on this clone: What it recognizes is unknown.

The CDR3 loop spans 14 amino acids. Unmatched junction bases numbered 13, after V lost 8 bases and J lost 7 bases. Germline V gives CDR1 MNHNY, CDR2 SVGAGI (reference sequence). General observations from the study: Rarefaction showed sorted-subset sequencing was incomplete despite large depth. Larger richness was generally estimated for naive than memory subsets.

The protocol was immunoSEQ multiplex PCR, while the TCRdb copy is restricted to in-frame clones and leaves out a portion. This sample has 100,000 to 130,000 clones; 68% occur once, and the top ten carry around 25%. The sequence was obtained from a woman in her thirties in good health. Specimen: memory CD8+ T cells sorted from blood. Subset described: CD45RO+ cells pooled with CCR7-negative TemRA cells. The chain is built from TRBV6-6 and TRBJ2-7; 8 bases match TRBD1. This CDR3 is CASGPGTGVFEQYF. The DNA for the CDR3 is TGTGCCAGCGGACCCGGGACAGGAGTGTTTGAGCAGTACTTC.